Listed below are T cell receptor beta chains from one sample, sequenced in a study of identical twins. TCRdb reprocessed the 5' RACE reads with MiXCR, giving one entry per CDR3 protein. The repertoire holds 1.5 million to 2 million distinct CDR3 sequences, with about 31% as singletons. Sequencing was carried out using cord blood. These receptors were taken from a newborn girl in good health. CDR3s include the opening cysteine and the closing phenylalanine or tryptophan. A D gene is named only where the DNA matches it firmly. Clone size is stated in some rows and not others, as once, few, many or a class when expanded.

abundance	d_gene	j_gene	len	v_gene	CDR3aa	CDR3nt
few	TRBD2	TRBJ2-1	16	TRBV15	CATSRGEGGPLDEQFF	TGTGCCACCAGCAGAGGAGAGGGAGGGCCGTTGGATGAGCAGTTCTTC
-	-	TRBJ1-5	14	TRBV11-2	CASSLEVGNQPQHF	TGTGCCAGCAGCTTAGAGGTGGGCAATCAGCCCCAGCATTTT
many	-	TRBJ2-7	13	TRBV4-1	CASSQEFSYEQYF	TGCGCCAGCAGCCAAGAGTTCTCCTACGAGCAGTACTTC
few	TRBD1	TRBJ2-7	15	TRBV24-1	CATSDATGEAYEQYF	TGTGCCACCAGTGATGCGACAGGGGAAGCCTACGAGCAGTACTTC
few	-	TRBJ1-2	15	TRBV7-9	CASSSNGGANYGYTF	TGTGCCAGCAGCTCCAATGGAGGTGCTAACTATGGCTACACCTTC
few	TRBD2	TRBJ2-7	15	TRBV10-3	CAISDGGRASNEQYF	TGTGCCATCAGTGATGGCGGGAGGGCCTCGAACGAGCAGTACTTC
many	-	TRBJ2-1	12	TRBV7-2	CASSLTRDEQFF	TGTGCCAGCAGCTTAACTAGAGATGAGCAGTTCTTC
-	TRBD2	TRBJ2-1	14	TRBV29-1	CSVDGGGFYNEQFF	TGCAGCGTTGATGGGGGGGGGTTTTACAATGAGCAGTTCTTC
few	-	TRBJ1-2	15	TRBV5-1	CASSLIQDRGYGYTF	TGCGCCAGCAGCTTGATACAGGATCGAGGTTATGGCTACACCTTC
-	TRBD2	TRBJ2-1	15	TRBV12-3/TRBV12-4	CASSRTSGRWNEQFF	TGTGCCAGCAGCCGGACTAGCGGGAGATGGAATGAGCAGTTCTTC
-	TRBD2	TRBJ2-1	15	TRBV30	CAWSVRRGAYNEQFF	TGTGCCTGGAGTGTACGGCGGGGGGCCTACAATGAGCAGTTCTTC
-	TRBD2	TRBJ2-7	17	TRBV29-1	CSVEVGAGGGPSYEQYF	TGCAGCGTTGAGGTCGGGGCTGGCGGGGGACCATCCTACGAGCAGTACTTC
-	TRBD1	TRBJ1-5	15	TRBV13	CASSRQGRGNQPQHF	TGTGCCAGCAGCCGACAGGGGAGGGGCAATCAGCCCCAGCATTTT
-	-	TRBJ2-2	12	TRBV28	CASSVGDGGLFF	TGTGCCAGCAGCGTAGGCGACGGGGGGCTGTTTTTT
-	TRBD1	TRBJ1-1	15	TRBV6-6	CASSYSQGVNTEAFF	TGTGCCAGCAGTTACTCGCAGGGGGTAAACACTGAAGCTTTCTTT
many	TRBD2	TRBJ2-1	13	TRBV20-1	CSASSGTTNEQFF	TGCAGTGCTAGTTCGGGGACTACCAATGAGCAGTTCTTC
many	-	TRBJ2-3	13	TRBV29-1	CSVVSGGTDTQYF	TGCAGCGTCGTTTCAGGGGGCACAGATACGCAGTATTTT
few	TRBD1	TRBJ1-5	15	TRBV2	CASGGQAYSNQPQHF	TGTGCCAGCGGCGGACAGGCTTATAGCAATCAGCCCCAGCATTTT
-	TRBD2	TRBJ2-1	16	TRBV3-1	CASSQDGASGGDEQFF	TGTGCCAGCAGCCAAGATGGGGCTAGCGGCGGTGATGAGCAGTTCTTC
few	TRBD2	TRBJ2-3	19	TRBV18	CASSPLPGPGGRATDTQYF	TGTGCCAGCTCACCACTCCCAGGGCCGGGAGGGCGTGCCACAGATACGCAGTATTTT
few	-	TRBJ1-1	11	TRBV25-1	CASKTGTEAFF	TGTGCCAGCAAAACAGGCACTGAAGCTTTCTTT
-	-	TRBJ2-1	12	TRBV28	CASRFLGGEQFF	TGTGCCAGCAGATTTCTTGGCGGGGAGCAGTTCTTC
-	TRBD2	TRBJ2-5	16	TRBV4-2	CASSQENSGVYYGQYF	TGTGCCAGCAGCCAAGAGAATAGCGGGGTGTACTACGGGCAGTACTTC
many	-	TRBJ2-5	11	TRBV10-3	CAISEIETQYF	TGTGCCATCAGTGAGATAGAGACCCAGTACTTC
-	-	TRBJ2-1	12	TRBV6-6	CASSYFGTEQFF	TGTGCCAGCAGTTATTTCGGGACAGAGCAGTTCTTC
-	-	TRBJ1-2	12	TRBV4-1	CASSQLDRFYTF	TGCGCCAGCAGCCAACTCGACAGATTCTACACCTTC
many	TRBD2	TRBJ2-3	14	TRBV20-1	CSARSLAGVDTQYF	TGCAGTGCTAGAAGTCTAGCGGGAGTAGATACGCAGTATTTT
-	TRBD2	TRBJ2-1	16	TRBV9	CASSARPSGGAIEQFF	TGTGCCAGCAGCGCCCGACCTAGCGGGGGGGCGATTGAGCAGTTCTTC
once	TRBD2	TRBJ2-7	15	TRBV20-1	CSAAAASGGAREQYF	TGCAGTGCCGCGGCCGCTAGCGGGGGGGCGCGTGAGCAGTACTTC
many	-	TRBJ2-4	15	TRBV14	CASSQGTVAKNIQYF	TGTGCCAGCAGCCAAGGGACAGTAGCCAAAAACATTCAGTACTTC
many	TRBD2	TRBJ2-3	16	TRBV7-2	CASSLVGTRSTDTQYF	TGTGCCAGCAGCTTAGTCGGGACTAGGAGCACAGATACGCAGTATTTT
few	TRBD2	TRBJ2-3	15	TRBV20-1	CSARDEREYPDTQYF	TGCAGTGCTAGAGATGAGCGGGAGTACCCAGATACGCAGTATTTT
few	TRBD1	TRBJ2-7	13	TRBV7-9	CASSRGQGWIQYF	TGTGCCAGCAGCCGTGGACAGGGATGGATTCAGTACTTC
-	TRBD2	TRBJ2-7	15	TRBV12-3/TRBV12-4	CASRGPTWGGYEQYF	TGTGCCAGCAGGGGACCAACGTGGGGGGGGTACGAGCAGTACTTC
-	-	TRBJ1-5	12	TRBV20-1	CSAPTSGQPQHF	TGCAGTGCCCCGACCTCGGGTCAGCCCCAGCATTTT
few	-	TRBJ1-2	14	TRBV27	CASSPSGAGDGYTF	TGTGCCAGCAGTCCATCCGGGGCCGGGGATGGCTACACCTTC
-	-	TRBJ2-3	14	TRBV2	CAGRWTESTDTQYF	TGCGCCGGTCGATGGACGGAGAGCACAGATACGCAGTATTTT
-	TRBD1	TRBJ1-2	17	TRBV5-1	CASSLSTGGEANYGYTF	TGCGCCAGCAGCTTGTCAACAGGGGGCGAAGCTAACTATGGCTACACCTTC
-	TRBD1	TRBJ1-6	14	TRBV2	CASSVGQGGPPLHF	TGTGCCAGCAGTGTCGGACAGGGAGGGCCACCCCTCCACTTT
few	TRBD2	TRBJ2-7	15	TRBV5-1	CASSPTARGLDQQYF	TGCGCCAGCAGCCCGACGGCCAGGGGACTAGATCAGCAGTACTTC
few	TRBD2	TRBJ2-3	17	TRBV19	CASSGPPGLAFTDTQYF	TGTGCCAGTAGTGGACCCCCGGGACTAGCATTCACAGATACGCAGTATTTT